This T cell receptor beta chain originates from a study of blood T cell repertoires in COVID-19. Background on the study: Both acute and convalescent COVID-19 samples were obtained from the United States, Italy and Spain. T cells, B-cell-depleted T cells, or PBMCs supplied cDNA or gDNA.

Original handling: Estimation of nucleated cell counts relied on the amplification of reference gene primers. Using immunoSEQ multiplex PCR, the repertoire was profiled, and TCRdb retains in-frame clones only, with some absent. That table is the source of V, J and clone size, and D and trimming were worked out from the DNA. The sample holds about 81,000 clones, 84% seen once. This clone was detected only a few times. The material sequenced was peripheral blood. This receptor was taken from a human donor in a cohort sampled during active COVID-19.

The CDR3 bases are TGTGCCAGCAGCCTGGACAGGGGGTTCCAGCATTTT. This sequence encodes CASSLDRGFQHF. The rearrangement links TRBV5-8 to TRBJ1-5; 10 nucleotides match TRBD1. V dropped 4 bases and J dropped 12; count of bases not matched to a gene: 4. The CDR3 is made up of 12 amino acids. Germline V CDR1 and CDR2: SGHTS, YDEGEE.